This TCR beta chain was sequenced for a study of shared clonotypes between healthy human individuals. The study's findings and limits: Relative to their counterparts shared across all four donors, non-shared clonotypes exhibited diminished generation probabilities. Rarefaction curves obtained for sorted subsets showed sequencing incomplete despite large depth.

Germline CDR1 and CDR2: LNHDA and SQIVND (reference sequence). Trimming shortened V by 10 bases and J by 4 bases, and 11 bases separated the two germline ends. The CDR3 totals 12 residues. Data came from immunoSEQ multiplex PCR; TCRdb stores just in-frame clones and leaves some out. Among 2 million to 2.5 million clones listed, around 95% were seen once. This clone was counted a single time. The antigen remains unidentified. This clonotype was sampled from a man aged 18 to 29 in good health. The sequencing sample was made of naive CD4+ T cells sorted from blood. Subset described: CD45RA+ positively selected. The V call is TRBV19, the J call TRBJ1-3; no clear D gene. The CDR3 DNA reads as TGTGCCACATCGGAGCCAGGAAACACCATATATTTT. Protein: CATSEPGNTIYF.